One sample yielded the 17 T cell receptor beta chains listed below, sequenced in a study of blood T cell repertoires in COVID-19. The data were produced by immunoSEQ multiplex PCR, yet TCRdb's version contains in-frame clones alone and is incomplete. The sample contains fewer than 200,000 clones, around four fifths of which appear only once. The sample was peripheral blood. These receptors originate from a woman in her 70s with COVID-19, enrolled during active disease.

The chain links TRBV28 to TRBJ2-3; tentatively, D is TRBD1 (6 bases). The CDR3 has 12 residues. The V end lost 6 bases, the J end lost 3 bases, and 7 bases lay between the germline ends. Germline V CDR1 and CDR2: MDHEN, SYDVKM. CDR3 loop: CASRGATDTQYF. CDR3 coding DNA: TGTGCCAGCAGGGGGGCTACAGATACGCAGTATTTT.

The chain couples TRBV7-8 to TRBJ1-2; D perhaps matches TRBD1 (6 bases). The germline CDR1 and CDR2 sequences are SGHVS and FQNEAQ. Trimming removed 3 bases at V and 2 bases at J, with 7 bases between. The CDR3 contains 13 residues. The CDR3: CASSLGQNYGYTF. The CDR3 bases are TGTGCCAGCAGCTTGGGACAAAACTATGGCTACACCTTC.

The chain employs TRBV2 and TRBJ1-6; 8 bases match TRBD1. V was pared by 6 bases and J by 10 bases, with 5 bases of the junction left unmatched. This CDR3 is 13 amino acids long. CDR1 and CDR2 (germline): SNHLY, FYNNEI. Here the CDR3 reads CASRDRAESPLHF. The CDR3 nucleotides read TGTGCCAGCAGGGACAGGGCGGAGTCACCCCTCCACTTT.

This sequence joins TRBV11-3 and TRBJ2-7; TRBD1 aligns across 8 bases. This CDR3 is 13 amino acids long. After removal of 5 bases from V and 4 bases from J, the junction contained 4 bases not matched to a gene. From germline, CDR1 is SGHNT and CDR2 YENEEA. The CDR3: CASSQGQGYEQYF. The CDR3, as DNA: TGTGCCAGCAGCCAAGGACAGGGTTACGAGCAGTACTTC. The full variable domain, its missing parts supplied by reference TRBV11-3 and TRBJ2-7, is EAGVVQSPRYKIIEKKQPVAFWCNPISGHNTLYWYLQNLGQGPELLIRYENEEAVDDSQLPKDRFSAERLKGVDSTLKIQPAELGDSAVYLCASSQGQGYEQYFGPGTRLTVT.

CDR3 coding DNA: TGTGCCAGCAGTTCGCAGGGGATCCCTGGAAACACCATATATTTT. Its protein is CASSSQGIPGNTIYF. The chain recombines TRBV6-6 with TRBJ1-3; maybe TRBD1 (6 bases). This CDR3 is 15 amino acids long. Germline V gene data show CDR1 as MNHNY and CDR2 as SVGAGI (reference sequence). V was trimmed by 4 bases and J by 2 bases, leaving 12 bases between them.

This clone was detected only a few times. The chain recombines TRBV7-6 with TRBJ2-7, with 7 bases that match TRBD1. Germline V gene lookup returns CDR1 SGHVS and CDR2 FNYEAQ. CDR3 length equals 17 residues. J gave up 2 bases and V 1 base, and 11 bases lay outside the gene matches. The CDR3 spells CASSLVVPGQSTYEQYF. The CDR3 DNA is TGTGCCAGCAGCTTAGTGGTACCGGGACAGTCGACCTACGAGCAGTACTTC.

This chain uses TRBV4-3 with TRBJ1-2; unclear D gene. There are 14 residues in the CDR3. Germline values: CDR1 LGHNA, CDR2 YSLEER. Trimming removed 0 bases at V and 8 bases at J, with 13 bases between. This CDR3 is CASSQESGYGGYTF. CDR3 sequence (DNA): TGCGCCAGCAGCCAAGAGTCGGGATACGGAGGCTACACCTTC.

The rearrangement joins TRBV4-2 to TRBJ1-2, with D perhaps matching TRBD1 (6 bases). V gave up 1 base and J gave up 0 bases, with 9 bases separating them. Germline V lookup: CDR1 LGHNA, CDR2 YNFKEQ. CDR3 size: 15 residues. CDR3 nucleotides: TGTGCCAGCAGCCAAGGGGGACAAACTAACTATGGCTACACCTTC. Translation: CASSQGGQTNYGYTF.

The chain links TRBV28 to TRBJ2-1; 10 positions agree with TRBD2. The CDR3 length is 15 residues. The V and J ends lost 5 bases and 4 bases, in that order; junction bases with no gene match: 5. The germline gives CDR1 MDHEN, CDR2 SYDVKM. The CDR3 region has the DNA TGTGCCAGCAGTCAAAGCGGGAGGGGATACAATGAGCAGTTCTTC. This sequence encodes CASSQSGRGYNEQFF.

This chain connects TRBV21-1 to TRBJ2-7; the table calls TRBD2, which could not be checked here. TRBV21-1 is shown as a pseudogene. CDR3 length equals 16 residues. The CDR3 nucleotides read TGTGCCAGCAGCAGGGAGGCTAGGTTCTTTTTCTACGAGCAGTACTTC. The encoded protein is CASSREARFFFYEQYF.

J is TRBJ2-7 and V is TRBV27; the match to TRBD2 covers 13 bases. The germline V gene has CDR1 MNHEY and CDR2 SMNVEV (reference sequence). The ends lost 4 bases at V and 3 bases at J; junction bases unmatched: 3. CDR3 length: 15 residues. The CDR3 nucleotides read TGTGCCAGCAGTTCCGGACTAGCGGGAGTCTACGAGCAGTACTTC. Amino acid sequence: CASSSGLAGVYEQYF.

The chain combines TRBV29-1 with TRBJ2-3; 7 bases map to TRBD1. CDR1 is SQVTM, CDR2 ANQGSEA, per germline. The CDR3 covers 15 residues. V shed 3 bases, J shed 6 bases, and the junction held 12 bases outside the gene matches. CDR3 loop: CSVDPGAGGWDTQYF. In DNA form, the CDR3 reads TGCAGCGTTGACCCCGGGGCAGGGGGTTGGGATACGCAGTATTTT.

This clone showed up just once. The V gene is TRBV7-2, the J gene TRBJ2-3; no clear D gene. Germline V gene sequence: CDR1 SGHTA, CDR2 FQGNSA. The CDR3 loop spans 16 amino acids. Trimming cost V 2 bases and J 5 bases, with 17 bases left between them. The CDR3: CASSLNSRTLGDTQYF. The CDR3 nucleotides read TGTGCCAGCAGCTTAAACTCGAGAACCCTAGGAGATACGCAGTATTTT. The entire variable domain, with the rest obtained from reference TRBV7-2 and TRBJ2-3, is as follows: GAGVSQSPSNKVTEKGKDVELRCDPISGHTALYWYRQSLGQGLEFLIYFQGNSAPDKSGLPSDRFSAERTGGSVSTLTIQRTQQEDSAVYLCASSLNSRTLGDTQYFGPGTRLTVL.

The chain is built from TRBV19 and TRBJ2-7, with D possibly TRBD2 on 7 matching bases. Looked up from germline, CDR1 is LNHDA and CDR2 is SQIVND (reference sequence). This CDR3 has 17 amino acids. Trimming removed 0 bases at V and 1 base at J, with 16 bases between. CDR3 coding DNA: TGTGCCAGTAGTATAGATCTATCGGGGGGCCGGTCCTACGAGCAGTACTTC. Protein product: CASSIDLSGGRSYEQYF.

This clone came up a few times. The V call is TRBV5-4, the J call TRBJ2-3, with 8 nucleotides matching TRBD2. The trim removed 3 bases at V and 0 bases at J, leaving 3 bases unmatched. Germline V lookup: CDR1 SGHNT, CDR2 YYREEE (reference sequence). The CDR3 extends over 15 amino acids. The CDR3 bases are TGTGCCAGCAGCTCCGGGACTAGAAGCACAGATACGCAGTATTTT. Its translation: CASSSGTRSTDTQYF.

This rearrangement joins TRBV6-2 or TRBV6-3 to TRBJ1-5; TRBD1 matches 7 bases. V shed 5 bases and J 4 bases; nucleotides not matched to a gene: 5. The length of the CDR3 is 14 residues. The germline V gene encodes CDR1 MNHEY and CDR2 SVGEGT. The CDR3 sequence: CASSRGTVNQPQHF. The CDR3 nucleotides read TGTGCCAGCAGTCGCGGGACAGTGAATCAGCCCCAGCATTTT.

The chain recombines TRBV18 with TRBJ1-4; D is ambiguous. Germline assignment: CDR1 KGHSH and CDR2 LQKENI. The V gene lost 2 bases and the J gene lost 5 bases, with 9 bases spanning the gap. The CDR3 has 14 residues. CDR3 region: CASSPGDANEKLFF. The CDR3 DNA sequence: TGTGCCAGCTCACCAGGAGATGCAAATGAAAAACTGTTTTTT. Full variable domain (missing parts from reference TRBV18 and TRBJ1-4): NAGVMQNPRHLVRRRGQEARLRCSPMKGHSHVYWYRQLPEEGLKFMVYLQKENIIDESGMPKERFSAEFPKEGPSILRIQQVVRGDSAAYFCASSPGDANEKLFFGSGTQLSVL.